Following are 9 T cell receptor beta chains from one sample sequenced in a study of blood T cells in healthy people across ages. The authors ran a second PCR of 7 to 11 cycles using a sample-barcoded 5' primer and a J-beta primer mix. TCRdb re-called the 5' RACE reads with MiXCR, one entry per CDR3 protein. The sample holds about 1 million distinct CDR3 sequences, more than 40% seen once. Input material: blood. The receptors were gathered from a woman aged 55-70 years in good health.

The rearrangement joins TRBV29-1 to TRBJ2-3, with D perhaps matching TRBD2 (6 bases). The V and J ends lost 4 bases and 5 bases respectively, with 16 bases between them. CDR1 is SQVTM, CDR2 ANQGSEA, per germline. The CDR3 spans 14 residues. Here the CDR3 DNA reads TGCAGCGTTGCACAAGTGGGACTTTTAGATACGCAGTATTTT. This codes for CSVAQVGLLDTQYF.

This clonotype occurred once. This chain connects TRBV5-5 to TRBJ1-2, with unresolved D. This CDR3 has 14 amino acids. Germline CDR1 SGHKS, CDR2 YYEKEE (reference sequence). The ends were cut back, 4 bases at V and 7 bases at J, with 17 bases in the middle. For the CDR3, the DNA is TGTGCCAGCAGCCCTGACCCTTCAGCGCGTGGCTACACCTTC. Its protein product is CASSPDPSARGYTF.

This clonotype was detected only a few times. The chain links TRBV9 to TRBJ2-1; D may be TRBD2 (6 bases). V gave up 0 bases and J gave up 4 bases, with 11 bases separating them. This CDR3 spans 15 amino acids. Germline assignment: CDR1 SGDLS and CDR2 YYNGEE. The CDR3 region has the DNA TGTGCCAGCAGCGTAGGAGGAGGGCCATACAATGAGCAGTTCTTC. Encoded protein: CASSVGGGPYNEQFF.

The chain is built from TRBV2 and TRBJ2-1; no reliable D call. The ends were cut back, 6 bases at V and 1 base at J, with 10 bases in the middle. The CDR3 has 14 amino acids. Germline lookup yields CDR1 SNHLY and CDR2 FYNNEI. CDR3 nucleotides: TGTGCCAGCAGCTACGGAATTTCCTACAATGAGCAGTTCTTC. Translation: CASSYGISYNEQFF.

The chain recombines TRBV14 with TRBJ1-2; TRBD1 is a possible D gene (5 bases). This CDR3 spans 15 amino acids. CDR1 SGHDN and CDR2 FVKESK come from the germline V gene. Trimming cost V 1 base and J 4 bases, with 13 bases left between them. CDR3 in DNA: TGTGCCAGCAGCCAAGGACAGACTTTTGCCTATGGCTACACCTTC. Translated, it gives CASSQGQTFAYGYTF.

V is TRBV24-1 and J is TRBJ2-3; TRBD2 matches at 7 bases. J gave up 0 bases and V 7 bases, and 6 bases lay outside the gene matches. This CDR3 region has 15 residues. In germline, CDR1 is KGHDR, CDR2 SFDVKD. The chain's CDR3 is CATRDGRISTDTQYF. The CDR3 DNA reads TGTGCCACCAGAGACGGGAGGATTAGCACAGATACGCAGTATTTT.

This clonotype was observed a few times. The CDR3 is CASKRIYEQYF. Here the CDR3 DNA reads TGTGCCAGCAAGAGGATTTACGAGCAGTACTTC. The genes are TRBV25-1 and TRBJ2-7; D is ambiguous. Germline lookup yields CDR1 MGHDK and CDR2 SYGVNS. The CDR3 is made up of 11 amino acids. Trimming removed 7 bases at V and 4 bases at J, with 8 bases between.

V is TRBV12-3 or TRBV12-4 and J is TRBJ2-1; D possibly matches TRBD1 or TRBD2 (5 bases each). Trimming took 1 base from V and 6 from J, leaving 7 bases between them. The CDR3 covers 13 residues. Here the CDR3 DNA reads TGTGCCAGCAGTTTAGGGGGGACCAATGAGCAGTTCTTC. Its translation: CASSLGGTNEQFF.

V and J are TRBV7-9 and TRBJ1-6; 7 positions agree with TRBD1. Per germline, CDR1 SEHNR and CDR2 FQNEAQ (reference sequence). V shed 3 bases, J shed 8 bases, and the junction held 7 bases outside the gene matches. This CDR3 region has 15 residues. The CDR3, as DNA: TGTGCCAGCAGCTTTAGCAGGGGGAGAGATTCACCCCTCCACTTT. Its translation is CASSFSRGRDSPLHF.